This T cell receptor (beta chain) was captured in a study of CD8 T cell repertoires and HIV-1 epitope variants. Whole-study context: Each of Twenty-five Gag and Nef epitope peptides stimulated a separate culture. Tested: three Gag epitope families, Nef HW9 and YT9.

This clone was observed a handful of times. TCR beta CDR3 was sequenced at survey depth on immunoSEQ. Sequencing was performed with immunoSEQ multiplex PCR; in TCRdb, only in-frame clones are kept and a portion is missing. The table includes approximately 90,000 clones, 74% detected once. The TCR comes from a male donor with HIV. The sample comprised uncultured baseline CD8+ T cells from peripheral blood mononuclear cells (PBMCs).

The CDR3: CAISERQNGETQYF. As DNA, the CDR3 is TGTGCCATCAGTGAACGGCAGAACGGAGAGACCCAGTACTTC. The chain has TRBV10-3 and TRBJ2-5; D gene ambiguous. This CDR3 spans 14 amino acids. Trimming took 3 bases from V and 4 from J, leaving 12 bases between them. From germline, CDR1 is ENHRY and CDR2 SYGVKD.